The 4 T cell receptor beta chains in this list originate from one sample, sequenced in a study of blood T cell repertoires in COVID-19. Generated by immunoSEQ multiplex PCR, the TCRdb table keeps only in-frame clones and is missing some. The sample records about 140,000 clones, approximately 79% being singletons. The sample consisted of peripheral blood. The receptors were sampled from a man in his forties or fifties with active or convalescent COVID-19.

The chain's CDR3 is CASSMGTGSFEQYF. Here the CDR3 DNA reads TGTGCCAGTAGTATGGGGACAGGGTCTTTCGAGCAGTACTTC. V is TRBV19 and J is TRBJ2-7, with 9 bases identical to TRBD1. The CDR3 is made up of 14 amino acids. V lost 3 bases, J lost 6 bases, and 6 bases stayed unmatched. The V gene's germline CDR1 is LNHDA and CDR2 SQIVND (reference sequence).

The CDR3 DNA reads as TGTGCCAGCAGTTTGAATCTACTGAACACTGAAGCTTTCTTT. This codes for CASSLNLLNTEAFF. V is TRBV28 and J is TRBJ1-1; unclear D gene. V gave up 3 bases and J gave up 0 bases, with 8 bases separating them. CDR1 and CDR2 from the germline V gene are MDHEN and SYDVKM. This CDR3 has 14 amino acids.

The V gene is TRBV28, the J gene TRBJ1-4; TRBD1 agrees at 7 bases. V shed 6 bases and J 6 bases; nucleotides not matched to a gene: 10. CDR3 length equals 15 residues. Germline V gene data show CDR1 as MDHEN and CDR2 as SYDVKM. CDR3: CASSLPGGNYEKLFF. The DNA for the CDR3 is TGTGCCAGCAGCCTGCCAGGGGGAAACTATGAAAAACTGTTTTTT.

The rearrangement uses TRBV5-4 and TRBJ1-1; 9 positions match TRBD1. Looked up from germline, CDR1 is SGHNT and CDR2 is YYREEE (reference sequence). The CDR3 consists of 16 residues. V lost 0 bases and J lost 0; bases outside the gene matches: 3. In DNA, the CDR3 is TGTGCCAGCAGCTTGGGAGGACAGGGGTTGAACACTGAAGCTTTCTTT. Protein product: CASSLGGQGLNTEAFF. The full variable domain, with the rest looked up from reference TRBV5-4 and TRBJ1-1, is ETGVTQSPTHLIKTRGQQVTLRCSSQSGHNTVSWYQQALGQGPQFIFQYYREEENGRGNFPPRFSGLQFPNYSSELNVNALELDDSALYLCASSLGGQGLNTEAFFGQGTRLTVV.